This entry concerns a single T cell receptor beta chain. The clone's antigen remains unknown. Qualities for individual bases were not recorded, and no much larger clone is one base off. This sample is part of a study of monozygotic twins with cystic fibrosis (dated by TCRdb to the early 2020s). For the study in its entirety: Barcoded libraries were made from approximately 2.8 micrograms of fragmented DNA using roughly 16 PCR cycles. Data for three of the twin pairs had already been reported earlier in a different context. To assess genetic influence on V and J gene usage, the study compared TCR beta repertoires within and across 16 monozygotic twin pairs with cystic fibrosis. The cohort included ten female and six male twin pairs, mostly children and adolescents, aged about 2.0 to 36.4 years with a median of 9.1 years. On the day of blood sampling, twins were ranked among some 1,000 cohort participants for weight-for-height and for FEVPerc (FEV1 disease centile).

Following the manufacturer's instructions, the researchers used the immunoSEQ immune profiling system to amplify TCR beta CDR3 regions via multiplex PCR. An Illumina NextSeq system was used for sequencing. The published analysis was carried out like this. Sequence data were processed on the immunoSEQ Analyzer platform, and clonality was computed as the square root of Simpson's index of productive rearrangements. Similarity in V and J usage was measured by Jensen-Shannon distance, and OLGA was used to compute CDR3 generation probabilities. The immuneACCESS database (August 2020) and VDJdb (December 2020) were searched for shared CDR3 sequences. TCRdb's version of the immuneACCESS table is confined to in-frame rearrangements and falls short of the full clone set. An unresolved V gene accounts for under half of the shortfall where checked; the remainder is of unknown origin. D and trimming were read from the DNA, whereas the V and J calls and clone size are those reported in that table. The sample table shows 30,000 or so clones, and approximately 72% are seen once. Of the sample, roughly 0.72% falls within the top ten clones.

The twin pairs came from the European Cystic Fibrosis Twin and Sibling Study Cohort, which recruited patients from more than 150 CF clinics across 14 European countries. Zygosity and CFTR genotype were verified in-house, and zygosity was tested by multiplex PCR of nine short tandem repeat loci. Each twin gave a peripheral blood sample, and clinical parameters were documented on that same day of blood sampling. Phenol/chloroform extraction was used to isolate genomic DNA from peripheral blood cells, and the DNA was then kept in TE buffer at 4 degrees C. Study-wide conclusions, independent of this receptor: No association turned up between shared CDR3 numbers and age, concordance or disease severity, and the cohort was small. V gene usage was most similar to the co-twin in 13 of 16 pairs, and J usage was most similar to the co-twin in 8 of 16 pairs, which suggests genetic constraints. Monozygotic CF twin pairs shared significantly more nucleotide-identical clonotypes within each pair than unrelated CF individuals shared with one another (P = 0.000026, Mann-Whitney). Simpson clonality was found to be generally low (median roughly 0.009), suggesting a naive-dominated repertoire, although higher clonality was observed in the most severely affected patients.

The sequenced sample consisted of blood. The receptor's source is a girl aged 10 to 17 with cystic fibrosis.

The DNA sequence is TGTGCCAGCAGTCTCAAAGACAGGGGAGATACGCAGTATTTT. This yields the protein CASSLKDRGDTQYF. The receptor chain draws on TRBV28 and TRBJ2-3; the central 8 bases match TRBD1. The germline V gene provides CDR1 MDHEN and CDR2 SYDVKM. V and J are trimmed by 5 bases and 5 bases, and the gene matches miss 6 bases of the junction. Spanning cysteine to phenylalanine, the CDR3 consists of 14 amino acids. Left in the record is the CDR3 DNA by itself, 42 bases read in frame from the first base.